Listed below are T cell receptor beta chains from one sample, sequenced in a study of cytotoxic CD8 clonotypes in ibrutinib-treated CLL. Profiled with immunoSEQ multiplex PCR; TCRdb holds only in-frame clones, not every one. The sample lists around 330,000 clones; roughly 70% were seen once. Sequences were derived from PBMCs, sampled after 36 months of ibrutinib treatment. The source is a human donor with chronic lymphocytic leukemia. The CDR3 runs from the conserved cysteine through the conserved F or W. Each record gives: clone size, D gene, V gene, J gene, CDR3 DNA, CDR3 protein. The D gene is left open where the match is weak. A clone size is listed for some rows: how often the clone was seen (once, few, many), or a class if it is expanded.

.	.	TRBV5-1	TRBJ1-6	TGCGCCAGCAGCGAACAGGGTTATAATTCACCCCTCCACTTT	CASSEQGYNSPLHF
.	.	TRBV15	TRBJ1-2	TGTGCCACCAGCAGAGAGCGTGGCCTCGGCTATGGCTACACCTTC	CATSRERGLGYGYTF
.	.	TRBV5-1	TRBJ1-2	TGCGCCAGCGATCATCTTCCTGGGGCAAGAGGGGGCTACACCTTC	CASDHLPGARGGYTF
few	TRBD1	TRBV29-1	TRBJ1-2	TGCAGCGTGGGAACAGGGGCCTATGGCTACACCTTC	CSVGTGAYGYTF
.	.	TRBV5-5	TRBJ1-1	TGTGCCAGCAGCTTGGGTATAGCGGAAGGTGCCACTGAAGCTTTCTTT	CASSLGIAEGATEAFF
.	.	TRBV5-1	TRBJ2-1	TGCGCCAGCAGCGCGGCGGCCCAGGGAATCTACAATGAGCAGTTCTTC	CASSAAAQGIYNEQFF
.	.	TRBV7-2	TRBJ2-3	TGTGCCAGCAGCCTAAACCGAGGTACGCAGTATTTT	CASSLNRGTQYF
.	.	TRBV5-6	TRBJ2-7	TGTGCCAGCAGCTTGGTTGGCTATAGGCTCGAGCAGTACTTC	CASSLVGYRLEQYF
.	TRBD1	TRBV2	TRBJ2-6	TGTGCCAGCAGTCTGGACAGGACCAATTCTGGGGCCAACGTCCTGACTTTC	CASSLDRTNSGANVLTF
.	TRBD1	TRBV5-1	TRBJ2-5	TGCGCCAGCAGCAAACCGGACAGGTACCAAGAGACCCAGTACTTC	CASSKPDRYQETQYF
few	TRBD1	TRBV9	TRBJ2-5	TGTGCCAGCAGCGTGGGACAGGGGGGAGAGACCCAGTACTTC	CASSVGQGGETQYF
.	.	TRBV5-6	TRBJ1-2	TGTGCCAGCAGCTTAGGGAGGGATGGCTACACCTTC	CASSLGRDGYTF
.	TRBD2	TRBV19	TRBJ2-7	TGTGCCAGTAGTCGTACTAGCGGGAGGGCCGACGAGCAGTACTTC	CASSRTSGRADEQYF
.	.	TRBV28	TRBJ2-1	TGTGCCAGCAGTTTAAGATCCGGACCGTTCTTC	CASSLRSGPFF
.	.	TRBV10-3	TRBJ1-2	TGTGCCATCAGACAGGGAGTGGTAGGCTACACCTTC	CAIRQGVVGYTF
.	.	TRBV6-5	TRBJ2-7	TGTGCCAGCAGTTACGTCCAGGGTCCCCACGAGCAGTACTTC	CASSYVQGPHEQYF
.	TRBD1	TRBV14	TRBJ2-4	TGTGCCAGCAGCCATGATTCCAGGGGGCAAGTCAAAAACATTCAGTACTTC	CASSHDSRGQVKNIQYF
.	.	TRBV9	TRBJ2-4	TGTGCCAGCAGCCCCAAGGAGGGGTTAGCCAAAAACATTCAGTACTTC	CASSPKEGLAKNIQYF
few	.	TRBV5-1	TRBJ1-1	TGCGCCAGCAGCCTCCCAAACACTGAAGCTTTCTTT	CASSLPNTEAFF
.	.	TRBV7-9	TRBJ2-1	TGTGCCAGCAGCTTAGCGTATGGACCCCTCTACAATGAGCAGTTCTTC	CASSLAYGPLYNEQFF
few	.	TRBV2	TRBJ1-1	TGTGCCAGCAGCGCGGGGCCAAGTGAAGCTTTCTTT	CASSAGPSEAFF
.	TRBD1	TRBV14	TRBJ2-7	TGTGCCAGCAGCCGTTTTGGGCAGGGGGCCCGCGAGCAGTACTTC	CASSRFGQGAREQYF
once	.	TRBV25-1	TRBJ2-7	TGTGCCAGCAGTCAAACAGGAACCTACGAGCAGTACTTC	CASSQTGTYEQYF